Each of the 27 T cell receptor beta chains below was sequenced from the same sample in a study of T cells in Graves' hyperthyroidism and ophthalmopathy. Amplified TCR beta CDR3 regions came from RNA transcripts. Primed by the HTBI set, a first-round RT-PCR was run on the TCR CDR3. TCRdb analysed the multiplex PCR reads with MiXCR anew, one entry per CDR3 protein. Of hundreds of thousands of distinct CDR3 sequences in the sample, about 17% were seen once. Sequences were obtained from blood. The receptors originated from a woman aged 50 to 60 with Graves' hyperthyroidism that later progressed to Graves' ophthalmopathy.

J is TRBJ1-4 and V is TRBV18; weak D call: TRBD1 (5 bases). The CDR3 runs to 16 residues. Germline CDR1 and CDR2: KGHSH and LQKENI. V was cut by 1 base and J by 4 bases, with 13 bases left in between. The CDR3 nucleotides read TGTGCCAGCTCACCACGGACTAGGGGTTTTAATGAAAAACTGTTTTTT. Translation gives CASSPRTRGFNEKLFF.

This clonotype has at least ten counts. This sequence joins TRBV30 and TRBJ2-1, with TRBD2 matching 8 bases. This CDR3 contains 14 residues. In germline, CDR1 is GTSNPN, CDR2 SVGIG (reference sequence). J lost 9 bases, V lost 3 bases, and 10 bases had no gene match. The CDR3: CAWSRRGGAREQFF. CDR3 coding DNA: TGTGCCTGGAGCAGACGGGGGGGCGCGCGTGAGCAGTTCTTC. The full variable domain, completed using reference TRBV30 and TRBJ2-1, is SQTIHQWPATLVQPVGSPLSLECTVEGTSNPNLYWYRQAAGRGLQLLFYSVGIGQISSEVPQNLSASRPQDRQFILSSKKLLLSDSGFYLCAWSRRGGAREQFFGPGTRLTVL.

This chain connects TRBV11-2 to TRBJ2-3; 15 nucleotides agree with TRBD2. J gave up 4 bases and V 5 bases, and 7 bases lay outside the gene matches. Germline-derived CDR1 and CDR2 are SGHAT and FQNNGV. The CDR3 is 17 amino acids. The CDR3 bases are TGTGCCAGCAGCCGAGGGACTAGCGGGGGGAGATCAGATACGCAGTATTTT. Protein: CASSRGTSGGRSDTQYF. Full variable domain (outside the CDR3, taken from reference TRBV11-2 and TRBJ2-3): EAGVAQSPRYKIIEKRQSVAFWCNPISGHATLYWYQQILGQGPKLLIQFQNNGVVDDSQLPKDRFSAERLKGVDSTLKIQPAKLEDSAVYLCASSRGTSGGRSDTQYFGPGTRLTVL.

This clonotype was counted ten times or more. The chain carries TRBV3-1 and TRBJ2-1; D unclear. The CDR3 has 12 residues. The germline V and J ends were trimmed by 1 base and 6 bases, with 4 bases remaining between them. Germline CDR1 is LGHDT and CDR2 is YNNKEL (reference sequence). CDR3 in amino acids: CASSQGPNEQFF. For the CDR3, the DNA is TGTGCCAGCAGCCAAGGTCCCAATGAGCAGTTCTTC.

Only a few counts were recorded for this clonotype. V usage is TRBV29-1 and J usage is TRBJ1-1; 7 nucleotides agree with TRBD1. From germline, CDR1 is SQVTM and CDR2 ANQGSEA. This CDR3 has 14 amino acids. Trimming cost V 8 bases and J 4 bases; bases outside gene matches: 13. This CDR3 reads CSPLEGARGTEAFF. DNA for the CDR3: TGCAGCCCACTCGAGGGGGCGCGGGGCACTGAAGCTTTCTTT.

The chain is built from TRBV12-3 or TRBV12-4 and TRBJ1-6; no reliable D call. The CDR3 covers 14 residues. V lost 3 bases and J 9 bases, leaving 12 bases between the germline ends. The CDR3 sequence: CASSFSGLRSPLHF. CDR3 in DNA: TGTGCCAGCAGTTTCTCCGGGTTGCGTTCACCCCTCCACTTT.

In its sample, this clonotype was seen a few times. The chain joins TRBV27 to TRBJ2-5; perhaps TRBD1 as D (6 bases). This CDR3 is built from 15 residues. V lost 5 bases, J lost 5 bases, and 18 bases lay in between. Germline V gives CDR1 MNHEY, CDR2 SMNVEV (reference sequence). CDR3 coding DNA: TGTGCCAGCAGTCCAGGGGCGATCGACGGGGAGACCCAGTACTTC. It specifies CASSPGAIDGETQYF.

In this sample, this clonotype turned up a few times. The chain carries TRBV3-1 and TRBJ2-3; perhaps TRBD2 as D (7 bases). The CDR3 covers 16 residues. The germline gives CDR1 LGHDT, CDR2 YNNKEL (reference sequence). V lost 0 bases and J lost 6, with 16 bases in between. The CDR3 sequence: CASSQEGGAERDTQYF. The CDR3 DNA reads as TGTGCCAGCAGCCAAGAAGGGGGGGCGGAGAGGGATACGCAGTATTTT.

This clonotype was detected once. A read error may be the cause here, since a much bigger clone is one base away. The chain joins TRBV6-1 to TRBJ2-6; TRBD1 matches at 10 bases. This CDR3 region has 19 residues. Unmatched junction bases numbered 13, after V lost 8 bases and J lost 0 bases. Germline CDR1 and CDR2: MNHNS and SASEGT. The CDR3 DNA reads TGTGCCAGCTTCTCTGACAGGGGGCGAATGGGCTCTGGGGCCAACGTCCTGACTTTC. Amino acid sequence: CASFSDRGRMGSGANVLTF.

V and J are TRBV4-1 and TRBJ2-3; weak D call: TRBD2 (7 bases). Germline loops: CDR1 MGHRA, CDR2 YSYEKL. V shed 1 base and J shed 5 bases, with 19 bases lying between them. CDR3 length equals 17 residues. CDR3 in amino acids: CASSQVSAWGGGDTQYF. The DNA for the CDR3 is TGCGCCAGCAGCCAAGTATCAGCTTGGGGGGGCGGAGATACGCAGTATTTT.

This clonotype showed up many times. V usage is TRBV9 and J usage is TRBJ1-1, with 8 positions matching TRBD1. V lost 3 bases and J lost 1; bases outside the gene matches: 5. This CDR3 spans 15 amino acids. Germline V gene sequence: CDR1 SGDLS, CDR2 YYNGEE. The CDR3 nucleotides read TGTGCCAGCAGCGCCGGAGGGACAGGGAACACTGAAGCTTTCTTT. It codes for CASSAGGTGNTEAFF. Drawing the rest from reference TRBV9 and TRBJ1-1, the complete variable domain is DSGVTQTPKHLITATGQRVTLRCSPRSGDLSVYWYQQSLDQGLQFLIQYYNGEERAKGNILERFSAQQFPDLHSELNLSSLELGDSALYFCASSAGGTGNTEAFFGQGTRLTVV.

This clonotype came up many times. V and J are TRBV12-3 or TRBV12-4 and TRBJ2-5; 8 positions agree with TRBD1. V trimming: 5 bases; J trimming: 6 bases; junction bases outside the gene matches: 5. This CDR3 is built from 13 residues. Here the CDR3 reads CASSRQGWKTQYF. In DNA form, the CDR3 reads TGTGCCAGCAGTCGACAGGGGTGGAAGACCCAGTACTTC.

This clonotype occurred many times. J is TRBJ1-2 and V is TRBV20-1; D is undetermined. This CDR3 spans 13 amino acids. Germline-derived CDR1 and CDR2 are DFQATT and SNEGSKA (reference sequence). Trimming removed 1 base at V and 6 bases at J, with 12 bases between. The CDR3: CSARVDLPNGYTF. Here the CDR3 DNA reads TGCAGTGCTAGAGTCGACCTCCCCAATGGCTACACCTTC.

In its sample, this clonotype was seen many times. The chain links TRBV5-1 to TRBJ1-1; D unresolved. The CDR3 extends over 16 amino acids. Germline V gene sequence: CDR1 SGHRS, CDR2 YFSETQ. The V end lost 0 bases, the J end lost 3 bases, and 15 bases lay between the germline ends. The CDR3, as DNA: TGCGCCAGCAGCTTGGGAGGGTCGCTCATAGACACTGAAGCTTTCTTT. It specifies CASSLGGSLIDTEAFF.

The rearrangement joins TRBV20-1 to TRBJ1-4; the D is unclear. The V gene's germline CDR1 is DFQATT and CDR2 SNEGSKA (reference sequence). V lost 4 bases and J lost 6, with 6 bases in between. The CDR3 loop spans 11 amino acids. The CDR3 sequence: CSATRDEKLFF. For the CDR3, the DNA is TGCAGTGCTACCAGAGATGAAAAACTGTTTTTT.

This clonotype was picked up a small number of times. V usage is TRBV5-1 and J usage is TRBJ2-1, with D perhaps matching TRBD2 (6 bases). CDR1 and CDR2 (germline): SGHRS, YFSETQ. Trimming cost V 2 bases and J 4 bases, with 13 bases left between them. The CDR3 loop spans 15 amino acids. The CDR3: CASSFRDSEYNEQFF. The CDR3 nucleotides read TGCGCCAGCAGCTTTAGGGACTCTGAGTACAATGAGCAGTTCTTC.

The chain joins TRBV19 to TRBJ2-3; D is ambiguous. The CDR3 runs to 18 residues. The germline CDR1 and CDR2 sequences are LNHDA and SQIVND (reference sequence). Deletions cut 5 bases from V and 0 bases from J, with 21 bases between. CDR3 nucleotide sequence: TGTGCCAGTAGTCTTTCGGACCTCTCGATTACTAGCACAGATACGCAGTATTTT. As protein: CASSLSDLSITSTDTQYF.

The chain uses TRBV6-5 and TRBJ1-2, with TRBD1 identical over 7 bases. Germline loops: CDR1 MNHEY, CDR2 SVGAGI. J was trimmed by 7 bases and V by 0 bases; bases with no gene match: 11. CDR3 length: 16 amino acids. The CDR3 region is CASSYSYPKGDSGYTF. CDR3 sequence (DNA): TGTGCCAGCAGTTACTCATACCCCAAGGGGGACAGTGGCTACACCTTC.

The rearrangement uses TRBV7-9 and TRBJ1-5, with D perhaps TRBD1 (6 bases). Germline loops: CDR1 SEHNR, CDR2 FQNEAQ (reference sequence). The CDR3 loop spans 15 amino acids. V was clipped by 5 bases and J by 0 bases, with 11 bases between them. The CDR3 coding sequence is TGTGCCAGCAGCACTCAGGGGCTTAGCAATCAGCCCCAGCATTTT. It translates to CASSTQGLSNQPQHF.

This clonotype has a count of ten or more. The chain has TRBV11-2 and TRBJ2-3, with D possibly being TRBD1 or TRBD2 (6 bases each). The CDR3 has 17 amino acids. Between the trimmed V and J ends, which lost 4 bases and 1 base, there was a span of 18 bases. CDR1 and CDR2 from the germline V gene are SGHAT and FQNNGV. The DNA for the CDR3 is TGTGCCAGCAGCTATACAGGGAGCGGGCTAGGCACAGATACGCAGTATTTT. It codes for CASSYTGSGLGTDTQYF.

This chain links TRBV7-2 with TRBJ1-2; maybe TRBD1 (5 bases). The CDR3 runs to 17 residues. Germline V gene sequence: CDR1 SGHTA, CDR2 FQGNSA. The V and J ends lost 3 bases and 4 bases respectively, with 21 bases between them. CDR3 in amino acids: CASSFSRTPGFFYGYTF. The CDR3 DNA reads TGTGCCAGCAGCTTCAGCCGGACACCAGGGTTTTTCTATGGCTACACCTTC.

This clonotype was observed a few times. This rearrangement joins TRBV3-1 to TRBJ1-6; 9 nucleotides align to TRBD1. The V and J ends lost 5 bases and 7 bases, in that order; junction bases with no gene match: 15. Germline-derived CDR1 and CDR2 are LGHDT and YNNKEL (reference sequence). This CDR3 has 18 residues. The CDR3 sequence is CASSSRWDRDRRNSPLHF. The CDR3 DNA reads TGTGCCAGCAGCTCAAGGTGGGACAGGGACCGCCGGAATTCACCCCTCCACTTT.

Comments on this clonotype: A much larger clone differs from this one at a single base, so this may be a read error. V usage is TRBV11-2 and J usage is TRBJ2-1, with a possible D match to TRBD1 (6 bases). Germline V gives CDR1 SGHAT, CDR2 FQNNGV. The CDR3 loop spans 15 amino acids. Deletions cut 0 bases from V and 7 bases from J, with 13 bases between. Here the CDR3 reads CASSLDSVRGNEQFF. Here the CDR3 DNA reads TGTGCCAGCAGCTTAGACTCGGTGAGGGGGAATGAGCAGTTCTTC.

The chain joins TRBV5-1 to TRBJ2-1, with 8 positions matching TRBD1. This CDR3 has 15 amino acids. Germline V gene lookup returns CDR1 SGHRS and CDR2 YFSETQ. Trimming at V came to 1 base and at J to 6 bases, leaving 6 bases not matched to a gene. CDR3 nucleotides: TGCGCCAGCAGCTTGCGAATCACAGGGGGCAATGAGCAGTTCTTC. Translation: CASSLRITGGNEQFF.

This clonotype was recorded at least ten times. The V and J genes are TRBV20-1 and TRBJ2-5; 7 bases fit TRBD1. The CDR3 covers 15 residues. V gave up 5 bases and J gave up 3 bases; unmatched junction bases: 12. Germline V gives CDR1 DFQATT, CDR2 SNEGSKA (reference sequence). The chain's CDR3 is CSASHPQGTKETQYF. The CDR3, as DNA: TGCAGTGCTTCGCACCCACAGGGGACCAAAGAGACCCAGTACTTC.

The chain couples TRBV5-1 to TRBJ2-7, with TRBD1 matching over 9 bases. The CDR3 contains 15 residues. J lost 6 bases, V lost 6 bases, and 13 bases had no gene match. In germline, CDR1 is SGHRS, CDR2 YFSETQ. For the CDR3, the DNA is TGCGCCAGCACGAACCCGGGACAGGGTATCCGCGAGCAGTACTTC. Its protein is CASTNPGQGIREQYF.

V gene TRBV6-1 combines with J gene TRBJ2-3; 8 bases match TRBD2. The CDR3 sequence is 15 residues long. The V and J ends lost 7 bases and 2 bases, in that order; junction bases with no gene match: 8. CDR1 MNHNS and CDR2 SASEGT come from the germline V gene. CDR3 region: CASNTGRGPTDTQYF. CDR3 nucleotides: TGTGCCAGCAACACCGGGAGGGGACCCACAGATACGCAGTATTTT.